Sequencing of this T cell receptor (beta chain) was carried out in a study of cytomegalovirus exposure and HLA in healthy donors. Study details: The roughly 130 validation repertoires used the same platform as the 666 first-cohort repertoires, a later analysis reported. Study findings and constraints: The dataset shows that most TCR sequences were rare, while some public TCRs occurred in many donors. In vitro work confirmed that a few CMV-associated chains recognize CMV antigens.

This clone has a handful of counts. Its target is unknown. Here immunoSEQ multiplex PCR was the method, and the copy in TCRdb shows in-frame clones only, minus some. The sample lists roughly 200,000 clones; roughly 86% were seen once. Sequenced: PBMCs. This receptor was identified in a man aged 30 to 39 in good health and CMV-seropositive.

CDR3 nucleotides: TGTGCCAGCAGCATACAGGGCAATCAGCCCCAGCATTTT. It specifies CASSIQGNQPQHF. The J gene is TRBJ1-5, the V gene TRBV6-1; D is perhaps TRBD1 (5 bases). The V gene lost 6 bases and the J gene lost 2 bases, with 8 bases spanning the gap. Germline loops: CDR1 MNHNS, CDR2 SASEGT. This CDR3 is 13 amino acids long.